In this sample, the clone carrying this T cell receptor beta chain turned up a few times. This specimen belongs to a study of T cells after yellow fever vaccination. About the study: With SMART-Seq v4 Ultra Low Input, the fractions containing low cell numbers were prepared.

TCRdb processed the 5' RACE reads anew with MiXCR; each CDR3 protein has one entry. The sample lists 300,000 or so distinct CDR3 sequences; 10% to 15% were seen once. The CDR3 length is 13 residues. V shed 9 bases and J shed 3 bases, with 12 bases lying between them. The sequencing used CD4+ T cells sorted from PBMCs, collected 45 days after the yellow fever booster vaccination. V usage is TRBV12-3 or TRBV12-4 and J usage is TRBJ2-1, with D maybe TRBD2 (6 bases). The TCR was taken from a man aged 25 to 40 who received the YFV17D yellow fever vaccine. The CDR3, as DNA: TGTGCCAGTCTTCCGGGAGTCTACAATGAGCAGTTCTTC. Amino acid sequence: CASLPGVYNEQFF.